Reported below is one TCR beta chain. Profiling relied on immunoSEQ multiplex PCR, and the TCRdb table lists in-frame clones only, not all of them. This table holds tens of thousands of clones, approximately 84% found once. These data originate in a study of control samples from healthy donors and cancer patients. Germline V gene data show CDR1 as KGHSH and CDR2 as LQKENI. V lost 4 bases and J lost 4, with 17 bases in between. The CDR3 is made up of 16 amino acids. The receptor was isolated from a man between 65 and 80 years old with lung cancer. V usage is TRBV18 and J usage is TRBJ1-5, with a tentative D call TRBD1 (5 bases). Specimen: PBMCs. CDR3 sequence: CASSHYRDGPNQPQHF. The CDR3 nucleotides read TGTGCCAGCTCACACTACCGGGACGGACCTAATCAGCCCCAGCATTTT.